This TCR beta chain was retrieved from a study of T cells in Graves' hyperthyroidism and ophthalmopathy. This CDR3 has 16 residues. Germline V gene data show CDR1 as SGHKS and CDR2 as YYEKEE (reference sequence). V trimming: 4 bases; J trimming: 1 base; junction bases outside the gene matches: 3. This clonotype has at least ten counts. No antigen is known for it. Broader study findings: It was a median approximately 6 months before onset that the model predicted ophthalmopathy. Expanded thyroid clonotypes (above 0.001) were mostly also found in blood.

TCR beta CDR3 region amplification was performed from RNA transcripts. First-round RT-PCR of the TCR CDR3 relied on the HTBI primer set. One entry per CDR3 protein results from TCRdb running MiXCR on the multiplex PCR reads. The data contain around 380,000 distinct CDR3 sequences, 13% of them seen just once; the ten biggest clones take up around 20%. Sequenced material: blood. The TCR was taken from a man aged 30 to 45 with Graves' hyperthyroidism that later progressed to Graves' ophthalmopathy. This chain connects TRBV5-5 to TRBJ2-7, with 15 positions matching TRBD2. CDR3 region: CASSGTSGGSSYEQYF. The DNA for the CDR3 is TGTGCCAGCAGCGGGACTAGCGGGGGGTCTTCCTACGAGCAGTACTTC.